The 17 T cell receptor beta chains listed next were all sequenced from one sample in a study of OX40 agonist ivuxolimab in advanced cancers. Sequencing used immunoSEQ multiplex PCR; TCRdb keeps in-frame clones, though not all of them. The sample consists of about 75,000 clones, 70% to 90% of them appearing once. This specimen was CD4+ or CD8+ T cells sorted from blood, taken in a trial of the OX40 agonist ivuxolimab. Receptors were obtained from an adult with an advanced solid tumor such as melanoma, head and neck, liver or kidney cancer.

The rearrangement links TRBV4-1 to TRBJ1-5; D unresolved. Germline V gene sequence: CDR1 MGHRA, CDR2 YSYEKL. Trimming removed 3 bases at V and 7 bases at J, with 10 bases between. CDR3 size: 13 residues. The CDR3 DNA follows: TGCGCCAGCAGCCATCATAGAGAACAGCCCCAGCATTTT. Translated, it gives CASSHHREQPQHF.

The rearrangement uses TRBV5-4 and TRBJ1-4, with TRBD1 as a possible D gene (6 bases). Germline V gene lookup returns CDR1 SGHNT and CDR2 YYREEE (reference sequence). This CDR3 region has 14 residues. Trimming removed 6 bases at V and 4 bases at J, with 13 bases between. This chain's CDR3 is CASTRDTYNEKLFF. The DNA for the CDR3 is TGTGCCAGCACCCGGGACACCTATAATGAAAAACTGTTTTTT.

This chain uses TRBV6-1 with TRBJ1-5, with no clear D. The length of the CDR3 is 14 residues. Germline CDR1 and CDR2: MNHNS and SASEGT. Between the trimmed V and J ends, which lost 0 bases and 9 bases, there was a span of 12 bases. The CDR3 bases are TGTGCCAGCAGTGAAGCGCGCCCGAGTGGGCCCCAGCATTTT. It is translated as CASSEARPSGPQHF.

This chain joins TRBV5-1 and TRBJ1-1; the match to TRBD1 covers 9 bases. CDR3 length: 14 amino acids. The junction had 4 bases not matched to a gene; V was cut back by 4 bases and J by 3 bases. Germline assignment: CDR1 SGHRS and CDR2 YFSETQ. CDR3 coding DNA: TGCGCCAGCAGCGGACAGGGGAGCGACACTGAAGCTTTCTTT. Protein product: CASSGQGSDTEAFF.

The chain combines TRBV6-1 with TRBJ1-1; possible D gene TRBD1, 5 bases. The V gene lost 2 bases and the J gene lost 6 bases, with 10 bases spanning the gap. The germline CDR1 and CDR2 sequences are MNHNS and SASEGT. This CDR3 is built from 13 residues. CDR3 protein: CASSERAGSEAFF. As DNA, the CDR3 is TGTGCCAGCAGTGAAAGGGCAGGGTCTGAAGCTTTCTTT.

The V gene is TRBV9, the J gene TRBJ2-5, with 8 bases lining up with TRBD2. In germline, CDR1 is SGDLS, CDR2 YYNGEE. The CDR3 is 14 residues long. V lost 1 base to trimming and J lost 5 bases; unmatched junction nucleotides: 4. The CDR3 spells CASSVRGGRETQYF. CDR3 bases: TGTGCCAGCAGCGTACGCGGGGGGCGGGAGACCCAGTACTTC.

The J gene is TRBJ2-2, the V gene TRBV18; D gene uncertain. V lost 1 base and J 5 bases, leaving 5 bases between the germline ends. Germline assignment: CDR1 KGHSH and CDR2 LQKENI. The CDR3 length is 13 residues. CDR3 in amino acids: CASSPHNTGELFF. The CDR3 coding sequence is TGTGCCAGCTCACCACATAATACCGGGGAGCTGTTTTTT.

The chain has TRBV18 and TRBJ2-1; 8 bases align to TRBD2. The J segment lost 2 bases and the V segment lost 1 base, leaving 1 base of the junction unmatched. The CDR3 length is 15 residues. Germline CDR1 KGHSH, CDR2 LQKENI. The CDR3 spells CASSPLAGTYNEQFF. As DNA, the CDR3 is TGTGCCAGCTCACCACTAGCGGGAACCTACAATGAGCAGTTCTTC. Together with reference TRBV18 and TRBJ2-1, the CDR3 gives the full variable domain: NAGVMQNPRHLVRRRGQEARLRCSPMKGHSHVYWYRQLPEEGLKFMVYLQKENIIDESGMPKERFSAEFPKEGPSILRIQQVVRGDSAAYFCASSPLAGTYNEQFFGPGTRLTVL.

The rearrangement links TRBV5-1 to TRBJ2-6; D unclear. The CDR3 runs 15 residues. In germline, CDR1 is SGHRS, CDR2 YFSETQ. Trimming pared 2 bases from V and 2 bases from J, leaving 8 bases between. The CDR3 bases are TGCGCCAGCAGCTTAAGGGAAACTGGGGCCAACGTCCTGACTTTC. Residues: CASSLRETGANVLTF.

This clone was seen a few times. This chain joins TRBV5-1 and TRBJ2-3, with D tentatively TRBD2 (6 bases). The germline V and J ends were trimmed by 5 bases and 3 bases, with 16 bases remaining between them. Germline CDR1 reads SGHRS; CDR2 reads YFSETQ. The CDR3 has 15 residues. CDR3 region: CASSLPLAGTDTQYF. CDR3 bases: TGCGCCAGCAGTTTGCCCCTGGCGGGAACAGATACGCAGTATTTT.

This clone was recorded only once. Different DNA sequences within this sample yield the same CDR3. V is TRBV30 and J is TRBJ2-2; possible D gene TRBD1, 8 bases. In germline, CDR1 is GTSNPN, CDR2 SVGIG (reference sequence). The CDR3 consists of 15 residues. V lost 5 bases and J 6 bases, leaving 19 bases between the germline ends. CDR3 amino acids: CAWLTGGVRAGELFF. CDR3 nucleotide sequence: TGTGCCTGGCTAACAGGGGGGGTGCGTGCCGGGGAGCTGTTTTTT.

This chain links TRBV11-2 with TRBJ2-7; tentative D call: TRBD1 (6 bases). V was shortened by 5 bases and J by 4 bases, with 18 bases between the two germline ends. Per the germline V gene, CDR1 is SGHAT and CDR2 is FQNNGV. The CDR3 loop spans 15 amino acids. The CDR3 loop is CASSVRDNADYEQYF. The CDR3 nucleotides are TGTGCCAGCAGCGTCCGGGACAATGCAGATTACGAGCAGTACTTC.

The chain combines TRBV4-3 with TRBJ2-7; D is possibly TRBD1 (6 bases). Germline V CDR1 and CDR2: LGHNA, YSLEER. V was trimmed by 5 bases and J by 1 base, leaving 9 bases between them. The CDR3 has 13 residues. DNA for the CDR3: TGCGCCAGCAGCAGGGACACATCCTACGAGCAGTACTTC. Translating gives CASSRDTSYEQYF.

The chain couples TRBV6-5 to TRBJ2-7, with D unclear. V dropped 6 bases and J dropped 2 bases, with 11 bases sitting between them. This CDR3 has 13 residues. Germline lookup yields CDR1 MNHEY and CDR2 SVGAGI. CDR3 protein: CASRQTVAYEQYF. CDR3 DNA sequence: TGTGCCAGCAGGCAGACGGTGGCCTACGAGCAGTACTTC.

The rearrangement uses TRBV5-1 and TRBJ2-7, with TRBD2 matching over 14 bases. The germline V gene encodes CDR1 SGHRS and CDR2 YFSETQ. This CDR3 spans 15 amino acids. V trimming: 4 bases; J trimming: 7 bases; junction bases outside the gene matches: 7. The CDR3 loop reads CASSGGLAGVGEQYF. The CDR3 nucleotides read TGCGCCAGCAGCGGGGGACTAGCGGGAGTCGGTGAGCAGTACTTC.

The genes are TRBV23-1 and TRBJ2-2, with D perhaps TRBD2 (6 bases). TRBV23-1 is filed as an ORF, its function uncertain. CDR3 length equals 17 residues. Trimming removed 0 bases from V and 3 bases from J, with 14 bases in between. The CDR3 bases are TGCGCCAGCAGTCAATCGGGTTGTGGAGGGGACACCGGGGAGCTGTTTTTT. This sequence encodes CASSQSGCGGDTGELFF.

The chain uses TRBV2 and TRBJ2-5, with D perhaps matching TRBD2 (6 bases). The V end lost 6 bases, the J end lost 0 bases, and 11 bases lay between the germline ends. CDR3 length equals 14 residues. Germline CDR1 SNHLY, CDR2 FYNNEI. In DNA, the CDR3 is TGTGCCAGCAGCAGGGACTTTTACCAAGAGACCCAGTACTTC. Amino acids: CASSRDFYQETQYF.